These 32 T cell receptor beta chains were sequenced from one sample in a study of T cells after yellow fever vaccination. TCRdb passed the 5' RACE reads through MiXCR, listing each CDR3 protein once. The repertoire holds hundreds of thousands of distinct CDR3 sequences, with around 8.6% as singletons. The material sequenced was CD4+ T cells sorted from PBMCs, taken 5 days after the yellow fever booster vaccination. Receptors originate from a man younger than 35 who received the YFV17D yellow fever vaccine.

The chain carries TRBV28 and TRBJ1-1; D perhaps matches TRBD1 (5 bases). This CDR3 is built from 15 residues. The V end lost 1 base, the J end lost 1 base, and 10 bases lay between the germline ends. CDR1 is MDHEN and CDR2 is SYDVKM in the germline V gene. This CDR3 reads CASSLSGHKNTEAFF. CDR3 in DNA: TGTGCCAGCAGTTTATCTGGACACAAGAACACTGAAGCTTTCTTT. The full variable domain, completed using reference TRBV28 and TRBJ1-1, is DVKVTQSSRYLVKRTGEKVFLECVQDMDHENMFWYRQDPGLGLRLIYFSYDVKMKEKGDIPEGYSVSREKKERFSLILESASTNQTSMYLCASSLSGHKNTEAFFGQGTRLTVV.

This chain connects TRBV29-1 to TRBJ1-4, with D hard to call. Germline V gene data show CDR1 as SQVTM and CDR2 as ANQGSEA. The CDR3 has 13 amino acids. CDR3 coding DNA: TGCAGTTGTGGCAGCAATGAAAATGAAAAACTGTTTTTT. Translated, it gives CSCGSNENEKLFF.

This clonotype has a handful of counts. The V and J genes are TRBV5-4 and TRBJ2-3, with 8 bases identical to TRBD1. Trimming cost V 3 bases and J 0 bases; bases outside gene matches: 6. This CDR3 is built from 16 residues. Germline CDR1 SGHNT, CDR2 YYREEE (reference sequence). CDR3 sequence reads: CASSWDRDRSTDTQYF. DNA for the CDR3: TGTGCCAGCAGCTGGGACCGGGACAGGAGCACAGATACGCAGTATTTT.

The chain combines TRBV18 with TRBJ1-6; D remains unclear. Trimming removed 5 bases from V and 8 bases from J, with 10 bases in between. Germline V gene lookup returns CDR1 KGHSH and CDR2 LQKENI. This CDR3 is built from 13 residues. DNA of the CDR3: TGTGCCAGCTCAACCGACCGACATTCACCCCTCCACTTT. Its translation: CASSTDRHSPLHF.

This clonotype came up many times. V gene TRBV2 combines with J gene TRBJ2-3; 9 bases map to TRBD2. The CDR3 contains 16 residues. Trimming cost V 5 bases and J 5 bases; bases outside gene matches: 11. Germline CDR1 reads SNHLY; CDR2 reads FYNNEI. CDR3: CASSTPGRGGRDTQYF. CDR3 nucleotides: TGTGCCAGCAGTACCCCGGGGCGGGGGGGAAGAGATACGCAGTATTTT.

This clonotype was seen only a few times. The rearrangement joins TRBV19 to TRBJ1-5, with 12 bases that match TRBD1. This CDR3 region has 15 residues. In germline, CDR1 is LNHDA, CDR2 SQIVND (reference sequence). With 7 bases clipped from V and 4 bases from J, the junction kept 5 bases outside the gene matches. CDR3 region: CASTRDRGRNQPQHF. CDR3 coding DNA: TGTGCCAGTACTCGGGACAGGGGGCGGAATCAGCCCCAGCATTTT. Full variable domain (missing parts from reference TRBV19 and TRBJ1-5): DGGITQSPKYLFRKEGQNVTLSCEQNLNHDAMYWYRQDPGQGLRLIYYSQIVNDFQKGDIAEGYSVSREKKESFPLTVTSAQKNPTAFYLCASTRDRGRNQPQHFGDGTRLSIL.

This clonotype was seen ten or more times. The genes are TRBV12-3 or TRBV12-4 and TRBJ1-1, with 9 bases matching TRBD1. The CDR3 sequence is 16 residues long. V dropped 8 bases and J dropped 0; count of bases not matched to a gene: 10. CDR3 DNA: TGTGCCAGCCGGTACCGGGACAGGGTTTTGAACACTGAAGCTTTCTTT. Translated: CASRYRDRVLNTEAFF.

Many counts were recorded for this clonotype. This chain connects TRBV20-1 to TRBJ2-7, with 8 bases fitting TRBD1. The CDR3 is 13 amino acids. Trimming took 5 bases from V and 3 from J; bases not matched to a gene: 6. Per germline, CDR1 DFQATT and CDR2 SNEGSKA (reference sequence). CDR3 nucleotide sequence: TGCAGTGCTCACAGGGGGAGTATCTACGAGCAGTACTTC. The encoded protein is CSAHRGSIYEQYF.

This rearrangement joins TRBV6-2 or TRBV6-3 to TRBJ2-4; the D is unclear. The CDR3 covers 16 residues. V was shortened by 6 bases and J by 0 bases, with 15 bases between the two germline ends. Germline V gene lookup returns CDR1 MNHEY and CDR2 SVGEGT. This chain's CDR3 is CASSYPGDIAKNIQYF. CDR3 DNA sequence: TGTGCCAGCAGCTACCCCGGAGACATAGCCAAAAACATTCAGTACTTC.

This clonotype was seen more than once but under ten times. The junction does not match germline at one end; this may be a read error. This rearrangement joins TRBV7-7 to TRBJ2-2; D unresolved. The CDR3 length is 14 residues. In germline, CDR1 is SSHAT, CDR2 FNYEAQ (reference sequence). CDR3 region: CASSDKKGPGELFF. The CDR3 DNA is TGTGCTAGCAGTGATAAAAAGGGTCCCGGGGAGCTGTTTTTT.

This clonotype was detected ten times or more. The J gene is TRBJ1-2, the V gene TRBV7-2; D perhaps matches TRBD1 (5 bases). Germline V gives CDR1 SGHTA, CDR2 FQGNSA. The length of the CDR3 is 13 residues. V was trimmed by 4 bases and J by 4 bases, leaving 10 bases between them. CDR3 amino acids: CASSSGQRYGYTF. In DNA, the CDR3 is TGTGCCAGCAGCTCGGGGCAACGCTATGGCTACACCTTC.

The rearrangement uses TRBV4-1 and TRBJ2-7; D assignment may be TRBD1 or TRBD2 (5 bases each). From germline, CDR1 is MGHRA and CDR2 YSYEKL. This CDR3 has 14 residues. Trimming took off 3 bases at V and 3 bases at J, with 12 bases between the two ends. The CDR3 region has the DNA TGCGCCAGCAGCCAGTTGGGGGTCGGCTACGAGCAGTACTTC. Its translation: CASSQLGVGYEQYF.

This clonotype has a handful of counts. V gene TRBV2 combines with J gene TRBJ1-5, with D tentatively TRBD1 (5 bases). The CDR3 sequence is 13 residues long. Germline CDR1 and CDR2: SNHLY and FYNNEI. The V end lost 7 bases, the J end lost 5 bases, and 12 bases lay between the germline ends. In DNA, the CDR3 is TGTGCCAGCACCCGACAGCTTGATCAGCCCCAGCATTTT. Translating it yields CASTRQLDQPQHF.

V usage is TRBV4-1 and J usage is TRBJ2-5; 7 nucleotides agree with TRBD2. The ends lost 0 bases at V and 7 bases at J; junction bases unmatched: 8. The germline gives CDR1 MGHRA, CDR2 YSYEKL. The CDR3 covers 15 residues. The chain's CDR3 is CASSQDLGREGTQYF. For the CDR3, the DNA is TGCGCCAGCAGCCAAGATCTGGGAAGGGAGGGGACCCAGTACTTC.

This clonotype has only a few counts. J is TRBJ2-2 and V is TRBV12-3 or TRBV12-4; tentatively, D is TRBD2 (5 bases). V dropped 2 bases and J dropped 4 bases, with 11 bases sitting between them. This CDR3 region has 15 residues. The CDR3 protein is CASSLWGASTGELFF. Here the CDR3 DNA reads TGTGCCAGCAGTTTATGGGGAGCTAGCACCGGGGAGCTGTTTTTT.

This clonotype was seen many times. In DNA, the CDR3 is TGCAGTGCTAGAGCCCACTCCGGGACAGCCACCGGGGAGCTGTTTTTT. The encoded protein is CSARAHSGTATGELFF. This chain connects TRBV20-1 to TRBJ2-2; 7 bases align to TRBD1. Trimming took 1 base from V and 4 from J; bases not matched to a gene: 9. This CDR3 comprises 16 residues. Germline V gives CDR1 DFQATT, CDR2 SNEGSKA (reference sequence).

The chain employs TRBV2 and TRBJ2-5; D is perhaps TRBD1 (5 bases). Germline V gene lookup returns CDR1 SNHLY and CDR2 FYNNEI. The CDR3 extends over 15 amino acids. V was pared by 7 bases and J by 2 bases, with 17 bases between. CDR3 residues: CASTPGMTAQETQYF. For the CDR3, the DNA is TGTGCCAGCACCCCCGGAATGACAGCGCAAGAGACCCAGTACTTC.

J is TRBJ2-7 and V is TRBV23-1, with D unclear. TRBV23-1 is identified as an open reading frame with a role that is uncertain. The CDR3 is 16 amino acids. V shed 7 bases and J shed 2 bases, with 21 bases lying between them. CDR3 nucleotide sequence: TGCGCCAGCACCAACCAGTTGGATACCGTGACCTACGAGCAGTACGTC. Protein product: CASTNQLDTVTYEQYV.

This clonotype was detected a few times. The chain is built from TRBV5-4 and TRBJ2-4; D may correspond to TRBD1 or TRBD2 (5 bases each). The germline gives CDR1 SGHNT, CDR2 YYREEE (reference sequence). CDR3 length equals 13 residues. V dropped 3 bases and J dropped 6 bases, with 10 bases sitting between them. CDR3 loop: CASSWDGGNIQYF. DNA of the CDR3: TGTGCCAGCAGCTGGGACGGAGGAAACATTCAGTACTTC.

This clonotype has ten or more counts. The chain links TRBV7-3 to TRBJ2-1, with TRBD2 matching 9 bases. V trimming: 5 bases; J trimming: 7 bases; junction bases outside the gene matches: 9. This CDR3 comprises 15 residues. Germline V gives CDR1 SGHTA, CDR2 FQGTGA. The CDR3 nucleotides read TGTGCCAGCAGCCGGGGACTAGCCGCGGGAAATGAGCAGTTCTTC. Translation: CASSRGLAAGNEQFF.

The CDR3 nucleotides are TGTGCCAGCTCACCATCGTCCCCGGGGAACGAGCAGTTCTTC. It is translated as CASSPSSPGNEQFF. The chain employs TRBV18 and TRBJ2-1, with a possible D match to TRBD2 (5 bases). The CDR3 totals 14 residues. V was shortened by 2 bases and J by 10 bases, with 15 bases between the two germline ends. The germline V gene has CDR1 KGHSH and CDR2 LQKENI.

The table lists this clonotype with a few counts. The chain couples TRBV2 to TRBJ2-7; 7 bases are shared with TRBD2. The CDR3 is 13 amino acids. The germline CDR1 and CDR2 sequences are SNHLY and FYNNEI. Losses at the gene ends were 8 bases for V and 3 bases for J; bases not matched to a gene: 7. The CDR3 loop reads CASAGVANYEQYV. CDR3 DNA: TGTGCCAGCGCGGGAGTGGCTAACTACGAGCAGTACGTC.

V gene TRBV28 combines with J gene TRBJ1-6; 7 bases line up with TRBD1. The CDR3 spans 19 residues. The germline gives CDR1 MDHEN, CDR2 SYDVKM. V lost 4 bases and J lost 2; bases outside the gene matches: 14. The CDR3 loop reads CASSSRGFRRRTYNSPLHF. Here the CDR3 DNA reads TGTGCCAGCAGTTCCAGGGGGTTTAGGAGGAGAACCTATAATTCACCCCTCCACTTT.

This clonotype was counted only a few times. CDR3 in amino acids: CASRGTGIYEQYF. The DNA of the CDR3 is TGCGCCAGTAGGGGGACAGGAATATACGAGCAGTACTTC. V and J are TRBV4-1 and TRBJ2-7; 8 positions match TRBD1. Germline V gene sequence: CDR1 MGHRA, CDR2 YSYEKL. The CDR3 runs 13 residues. With 9 bases clipped from V and 4 bases from J, the junction kept 8 bases outside the gene matches.

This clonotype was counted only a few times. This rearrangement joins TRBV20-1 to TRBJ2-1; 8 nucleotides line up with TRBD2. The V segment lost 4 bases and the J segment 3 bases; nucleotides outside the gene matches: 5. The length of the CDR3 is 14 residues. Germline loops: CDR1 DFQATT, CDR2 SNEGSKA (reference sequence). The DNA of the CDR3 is TGCAGTGCTATTTCCGGGACTAGCTACAATGAGCAGTTCTTC. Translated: CSAISGTSYNEQFF.

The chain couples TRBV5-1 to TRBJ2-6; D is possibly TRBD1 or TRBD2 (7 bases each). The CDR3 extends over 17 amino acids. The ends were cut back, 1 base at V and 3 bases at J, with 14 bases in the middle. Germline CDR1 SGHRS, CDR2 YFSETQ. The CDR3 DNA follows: TGCGCCAGCAGCTTGCAGGGGGGGCCTGGTGGGGCCAACGTCCTGACTTTC. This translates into CASSLQGGPGGANVLTF.

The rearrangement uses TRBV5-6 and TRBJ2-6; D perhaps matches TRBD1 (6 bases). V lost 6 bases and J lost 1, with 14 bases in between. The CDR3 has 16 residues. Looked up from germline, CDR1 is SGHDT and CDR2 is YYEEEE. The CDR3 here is CASTGFRGSGANVLTF. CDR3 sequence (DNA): TGTGCCAGCACAGGTTTCAGGGGATCTGGGGCCAACGTCCTGACTTTC.

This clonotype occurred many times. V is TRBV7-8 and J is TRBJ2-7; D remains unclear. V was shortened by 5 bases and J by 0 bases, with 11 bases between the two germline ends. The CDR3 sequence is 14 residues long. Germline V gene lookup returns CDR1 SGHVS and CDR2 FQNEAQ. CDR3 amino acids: CASSADRHSYEQYF. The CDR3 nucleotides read TGTGCCAGCAGCGCGGACCGGCACTCCTACGAGCAGTACTTC.

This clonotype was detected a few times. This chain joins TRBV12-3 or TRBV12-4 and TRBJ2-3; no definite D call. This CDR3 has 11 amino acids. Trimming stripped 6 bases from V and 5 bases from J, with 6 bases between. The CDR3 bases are TGTGCCAGCAGCGTCGAAGATACGCAGTATTTT. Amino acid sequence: CASSVEDTQYF.

CDR3: CASSQGSGADTEAFF. CDR3 bases: TGTGCCAGCAGCCAAGGATCAGGGGCGGACACTGAAGCTTTCTTT. V usage is TRBV3-1 and J usage is TRBJ1-1, with D possibly being TRBD1 (6 bases). CDR1 is LGHDT, CDR2 YNNKEL, per germline (reference sequence). The CDR3 spans 15 residues. V lost 1 base and J lost 3, with 12 bases in between.

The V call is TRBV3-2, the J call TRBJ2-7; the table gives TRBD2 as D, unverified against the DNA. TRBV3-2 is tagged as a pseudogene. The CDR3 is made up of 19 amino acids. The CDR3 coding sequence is TGTGCCAGCAGCCAAGATTGTAGCGGGGGGGGCCGTTCCCCCTACGAGCAGTACTTC. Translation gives CASSQDCSGGGRSPYEQYF.

The CDR3 region has the DNA TGTGCCAGCAGTACCCGACAGGGGAACACTGAAGCTTTCTTT. The encoded protein is CASSTRQGNTEAFF. V usage is TRBV2 and J usage is TRBJ1-1; 7 bases match TRBD1. Germline CDR1 is SNHLY and CDR2 is FYNNEI. This CDR3 is built from 14 residues. After removal of 5 bases from V and 1 base from J, the junction contained 4 bases not matched to a gene.